This T cell receptor (beta chain) appears in the sequencing data of a study of blood T cells in healthy people across ages. Trimming took off 2 bases at V and 7 bases at J, with 8 bases between the two ends. Germline-derived CDR1 and CDR2 are MNHEY and SVGAGI. The CDR3 is 12 amino acids. For every donor, a draw yielded around 10 milliliters of peripheral blood. Each sample yielded at least 5 micrograms of PBMC total RNA. Of note for this clonotype: What it recognizes is unknown.

A J-beta primer mix and a sample-barcoded 5' primer were used in a second PCR of about 7 to 12 cycles. TCRdb re-called the 5' RACE reads through MiXCR, storing one row per CDR3 protein. The sample has 1.5 million to 2 million distinct CDR3 sequences, roughly 49% seen once. Whole-study results and caveats: Because donor CMV status was unknown, expanded clonotype changes were possibly confounded. Considered underestimates were the diversity estimates obtained from one million T cells.

The chain joins TRBV6-5 to TRBJ2-5, with D unclear. Source material: blood. This TCR derives from a middle-aged woman in good health. CDR3 DNA sequence: TGTGCCAGCAGTTACCTTCGTGGGACCCAGTACTTC. Residues: CASSYLRGTQYF.